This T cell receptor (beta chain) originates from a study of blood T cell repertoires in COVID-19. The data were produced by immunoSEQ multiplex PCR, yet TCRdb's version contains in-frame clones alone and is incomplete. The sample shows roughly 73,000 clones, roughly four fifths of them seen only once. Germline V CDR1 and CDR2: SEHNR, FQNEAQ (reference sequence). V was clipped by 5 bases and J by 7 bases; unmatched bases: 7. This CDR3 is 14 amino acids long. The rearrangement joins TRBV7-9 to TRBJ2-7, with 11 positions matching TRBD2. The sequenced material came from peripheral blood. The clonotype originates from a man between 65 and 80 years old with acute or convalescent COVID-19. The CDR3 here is CASSPGLAVLEQYF. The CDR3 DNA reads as TGTGCCAGCAGCCCGGGACTAGCGGTCCTGGAGCAGTACTTC.